This TCR beta chain was found in a study of blood T cell repertoires in COVID-19. Study overall: COVID-19 samples from acute and convalescent phases originated in the United States, Italy and Spain. In each case, the material was cDNA or gDNA derived from T cells, B-cell-depleted T cells, or PBMCs.

Germline assignment: CDR1 MNHEY and CDR2 SVGAGI. The CDR3 loop spans 15 amino acids. J gave up 5 bases and V 8 bases, and 12 bases lay outside the gene matches. Per the original methods: Nucleated cell number was recorded as an estimate derived from reference gene primer amplification. Profiled with immunoSEQ multiplex PCR; TCRdb holds only in-frame clones, not every one. The DNA was the basis for D and trimming; V, J and clone size are from that table. The top ten clones hold roughly 2.3% of a sample with about 220,000 clones, roughly four fifths of them seen once. The rearrangement joins TRBV6-5 to TRBJ1-3; 7 nucleotides align to TRBD1. The specimen was peripheral blood. The TCR comes from a woman in her sixties with acute or convalescent COVID-19. CDR3 residues: CASRAPQGGRNTIYF. The CDR3 bases are TGTGCCAGCCGCGCGCCTCAGGGGGGAAGAAACACCATATATTTT.